These 7 T cell receptor beta chains came from one sample sequenced in a study of T cells in Graves' hyperthyroidism and ophthalmopathy. Template material for amplifying TCR beta CDR3 regions consisted of RNA transcripts. In the first-round RT-PCR of the TCR CDR3, the HTBI primer set was used. TCRdb redid the calling of the multiplex PCR reads with MiXCR, one entry per CDR3 protein. The sample consists of hundreds of thousands of distinct CDR3 sequences, around 15% of them appearing once. The sequencing sample was made of blood. These receptors originate from a woman between 25 and 40 years old with Graves' hyperthyroidism.

This clonotype was seen ten or more times. The J gene is TRBJ2-1, the V gene TRBV5-1; possibly TRBD1 or TRBD2 for D (5 bases each). Germline V lookup: CDR1 SGHRS, CDR2 YFSETQ. V lost 0 bases and J 5 bases, leaving 15 bases between the germline ends. The CDR3 has 16 amino acids. CDR3: CASSLVSGTKNNEQFF. CDR3 bases: TGCGCCAGCAGCTTGGTATCCGGGACCAAAAACAATGAGCAGTTCTTC.

This clonotype has more than one count but fewer than ten. The chain recombines TRBV29-1 with TRBJ2-1, with D tentatively TRBD2 (7 bases). Germline V gives CDR1 SQVTM, CDR2 ANQGSEA. The V end was cut by 3 bases, the J end by 5 bases, with 20 bases between. The CDR3 contains 16 residues. The DNA of the CDR3 is TGCAGCGTTGATGGGGGCACGGGACTACCTAACAATGAGCAGTTCTTC. Its protein product is CSVDGGTGLPNNEQFF.

This clonotype was observed many times. The chain combines TRBV12-3 or TRBV12-4 with TRBJ2-3; 8 nucleotides match TRBD2. This CDR3 has 17 amino acids. J lost 4 bases, V lost 7 bases, and 16 bases had no gene match. CDR3 sequence (DNA): TGTGCCAGCACCCTAGGGGGTCAAGCGGGAGTCGCAGATACGCAGTATTTT. This translates into CASTLGGQAGVADTQYF.

The V and J genes are TRBV19 and TRBJ1-2; D gene uncertain. The CDR3 extends over 15 amino acids. Germline-derived CDR1 and CDR2 are LNHDA and SQIVND (reference sequence). The V and J ends lost 8 bases and 4 bases respectively, with 20 bases between them. The CDR3 bases are TGTGCCAGTGCTACGACGAGGACGGAGCCCTATGGCTACACCTTC. It specifies CASATTRTEPYGYTF.

This clonotype has at least ten counts. V gene TRBV7-2 combines with J gene TRBJ2-1; D remains unclear. This CDR3 spans 13 amino acids. Trimming took off 1 base at V and 8 bases at J, with 9 bases between the two ends. The V gene's germline CDR1 is SGHTA and CDR2 FQGNSA. As DNA, the CDR3 is TGTGCCAGCAGCTTAGAGGTAAGGGATGAGCAGTTCTTC. Translated, it gives CASSLEVRDEQFF.

This clonotype was recorded a few times. The chain combines TRBV12-3 or TRBV12-4 with TRBJ2-3; D is possibly TRBD2 (6 bases). The CDR3 is 16 residues long. Trimming removed 4 bases from V and 2 bases from J, with 16 bases in between. CDR3 nucleotide sequence: TGTGCCAGCAGTTCTGGAGGGAGTTGGTTCACAGATACGCAGTATTTT. Amino acids: CASSSGGSWFTDTQYF.

This chain links TRBV19 with TRBJ2-1; the D is unclear. The CDR3 has 13 residues. Germline loops: CDR1 LNHDA, CDR2 SQIVND (reference sequence). Trimming cost V 3 bases and J 4 bases, with 7 bases left between them. CDR3 nucleotides: TGTGCCAGTAGTATTAAGGGTTACAATGAGCAGTTCTTC. Translating it yields CASSIKGYNEQFF.